This T cell receptor beta chain was found in a study of vaccination effects on CD4 cells after COVID-19. Study context: Sequencing in the ViraFEST assay came after antigen-specific CD4+ T cells had been expanded with viral peptide pools, which were used to stimulate PBMC. In culture with 10 IU/ml IL-2 and about 10 ug/ml peptides, PBMC were grown at around 1.8 million per well. Post-vaccine samples followed the second dose by a median of 72 days.

This CDR3 is 15 amino acids long. Germline V gives CDR1 MNHEY, CDR2 SMNVEV (reference sequence). Trimming removed 5 bases from V and 8 bases from J, with 16 bases in between. The table came from immunoSEQ multiplex PCR; TCRdb's copy has only in-frame clones and leaves some out. In the table there are about 57,000 clones, approximately 72% of which are singletons. There are a few counts of this clone. Its antigen is undetermined. Subsequent to roughly 10 days of culture, CD4+ T cells were isolated. Each person got two doses of an mRNA SARS-CoV-2 vaccine, BNT162b2 or mRNA-1273. Vaccinees lacked prior SARS-CoV-2 infection and tested negative for nucleocapsid antibodies.

The sequencing used CD4+ T cells from PBMCs cultured without peptide, collected after COVID-19 vaccination. The V gene is TRBV27, the J gene TRBJ1-6; D remains ambiguous. The source of this sequence is a human donor who received a COVID-19 vaccine. The CDR3 reads CASSARQFFDSPLHF. The CDR3 DNA reads TGTGCCAGCAGTGCCCGACAATTTTTCGATTCACCCCTCCACTTT.